This T cell receptor beta chain was captured by sequencing in a study of cytomegalovirus exposure and HLA in healthy donors. Points from the study as a whole: Analysis was carried out at a later point, and it linked a missense DCLRE1C variant to TCR beta V- and J-gene trimming.

Amplification used 60 Vbeta primers and 13 Jbeta primers. Clones were sequenced by immunoSEQ multiplex PCR, and TCRdb holds only the in-frame ones, with some missing. The table lists over 120,000 clones, 75% to 90% of them singletons. To note about this clone: The target antigen is unknown.

Germline loops: CDR1 KGHSH, CDR2 LQKENI. There are 15 residues in the CDR3. Trimming removed 1 base from V and 7 bases from J; junction bases left unmatched: 10. This rearrangement joins TRBV18 to TRBJ2-7, with TRBD1 identical over 7 bases. The sequence was obtained from a man aged 40-55 years in good health and CMV-seronegative. Specimen: PBMCs. Written as DNA, the CDR3 is TGTGCCAGCTCACCACGAGGGGGCGCAACGAGGGAGCAGTACTTC. Translating it yields CASSPRGGATREQYF.